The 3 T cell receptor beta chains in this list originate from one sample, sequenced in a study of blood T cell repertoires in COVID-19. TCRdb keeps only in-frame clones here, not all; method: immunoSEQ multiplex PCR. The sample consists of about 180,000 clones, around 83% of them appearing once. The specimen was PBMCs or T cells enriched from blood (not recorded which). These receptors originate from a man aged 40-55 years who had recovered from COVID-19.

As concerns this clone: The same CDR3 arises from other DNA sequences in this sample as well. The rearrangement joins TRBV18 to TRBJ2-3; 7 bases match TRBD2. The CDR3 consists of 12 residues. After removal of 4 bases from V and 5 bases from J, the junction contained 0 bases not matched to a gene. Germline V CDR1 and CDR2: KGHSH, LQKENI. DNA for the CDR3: TGTGCCAGCTCACTAGCGGGAGATACGCAGTATTTT. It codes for CASSLAGDTQYF. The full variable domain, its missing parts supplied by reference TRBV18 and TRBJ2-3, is NAGVMQNPRHLVRRRGQEARLRCSPMKGHSHVYWYRQLPEEGLKFMVYLQKENIIDESGMPKERFSAEFPKEGPSILRIQQVVRGDSAAYFCASSLAGDTQYFGPGTRLTVL.

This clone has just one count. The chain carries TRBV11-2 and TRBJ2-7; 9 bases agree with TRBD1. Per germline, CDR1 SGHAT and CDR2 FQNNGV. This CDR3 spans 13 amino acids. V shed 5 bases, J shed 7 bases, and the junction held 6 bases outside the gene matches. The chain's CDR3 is CASSLSGTGEQYF. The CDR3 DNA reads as TGTGCCAGCAGCCTTAGTGGGACAGGGGAGCAGTACTTC.

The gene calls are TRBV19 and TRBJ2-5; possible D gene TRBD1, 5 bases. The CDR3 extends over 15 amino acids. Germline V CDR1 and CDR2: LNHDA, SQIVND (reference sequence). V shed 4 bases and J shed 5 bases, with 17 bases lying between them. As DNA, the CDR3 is TGTGCCAGTAGTAGGGGCCAGGGCGGTGGGGAGACCCAGTACTTC. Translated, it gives CASSRGQGGGETQYF.